This T cell receptor beta chain was profiled in a study of cytomegalovirus exposure and HLA in healthy donors. General study points: The dataset shows that most TCR sequences were rare, while some public TCRs occurred in many donors. Reported results showed that the classifier diagnosed cytomegalovirus status with high specificity and sensitivity. Specific recognition of CMV antigens was confirmed in vitro for three chains (all CMV-associated).

Repertoires were generated with immunoSEQ multiplex PCR, while TCRdb's copy carries only in-frame clones and drops some. The data hold under 75,000 clones, with about 82% observed a single time. The germline CDR1 and CDR2 sequences are SGHRS and YFSETQ. The CDR3 runs 15 residues. The V segment lost 5 bases and the J segment 3 bases; nucleotides outside the gene matches: 6. Concerning this clone: Its antigen is undetermined.

This receptor was identified in a man between 25 and 39 years old in good health and CMV-seronegative. The genes are TRBV5-1 and TRBJ2-1; 9 bases are shared with TRBD1. Specimen: PBMCs. CDR3 coding DNA: TGCGCCAGCAGACTGGGACAGGGAAGCTACAATGAGCAGTTCTTC. Its translation: CASRLGQGSYNEQFF. Supplemented by reference TRBV5-1 and TRBJ2-1, the full variable domain reads KAGVTQTPRYLIKTRGQQVTLSCSPISGHRSVSWYQQTPGQGLQFLFEYFSETQRNKGNFPGRFSGRQFSNSRSEMNVSTLELGDSALYLCASRLGQGSYNEQFFGPGTRLTVL.